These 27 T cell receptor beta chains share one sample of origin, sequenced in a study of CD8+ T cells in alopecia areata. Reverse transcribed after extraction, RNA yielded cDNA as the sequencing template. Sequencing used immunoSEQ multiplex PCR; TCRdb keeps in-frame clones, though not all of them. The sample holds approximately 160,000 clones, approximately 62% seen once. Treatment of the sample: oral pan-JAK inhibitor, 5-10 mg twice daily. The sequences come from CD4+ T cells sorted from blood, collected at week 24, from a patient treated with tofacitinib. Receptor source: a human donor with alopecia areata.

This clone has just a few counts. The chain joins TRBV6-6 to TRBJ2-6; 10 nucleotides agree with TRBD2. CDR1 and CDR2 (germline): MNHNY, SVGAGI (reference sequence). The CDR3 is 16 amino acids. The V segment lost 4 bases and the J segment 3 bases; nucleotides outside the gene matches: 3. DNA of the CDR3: TGTGCCAGCAGTTCCCCTAGCGGGGGTGGGGCCAACGTCCTGACTTTC. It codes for CASSSPSGGGANVLTF.

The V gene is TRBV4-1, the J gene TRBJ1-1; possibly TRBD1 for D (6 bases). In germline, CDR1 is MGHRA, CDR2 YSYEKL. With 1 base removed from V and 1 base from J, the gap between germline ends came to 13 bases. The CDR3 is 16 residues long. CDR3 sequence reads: CASSQGQGQRNTEAFF. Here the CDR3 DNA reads TGCGCCAGCAGCCAAGGTCAAGGACAGAGGAACACTGAAGCTTTCTTT.

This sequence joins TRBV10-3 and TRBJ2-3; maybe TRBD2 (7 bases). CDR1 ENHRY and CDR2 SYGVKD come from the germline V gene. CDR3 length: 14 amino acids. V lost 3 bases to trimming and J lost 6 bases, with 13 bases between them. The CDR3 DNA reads TGTGCCATCAGTGACAAAGGGGGGGCGGATACGCAGTATTTT. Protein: CAISDKGGADTQYF.

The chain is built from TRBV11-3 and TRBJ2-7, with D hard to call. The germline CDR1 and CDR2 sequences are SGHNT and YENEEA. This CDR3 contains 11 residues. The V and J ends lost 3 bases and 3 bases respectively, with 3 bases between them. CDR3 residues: CASSFHYEQYF. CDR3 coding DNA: TGTGCCAGCAGCTTCCACTACGAGCAGTACTTC. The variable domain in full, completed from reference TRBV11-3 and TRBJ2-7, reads EAGVVQSPRYKIIEKKQPVAFWCNPISGHNTLYWYLQNLGQGPELLIRYENEEAVDDSQLPKDRFSAERLKGVDSTLKIQPAELGDSAVYLCASSFHYEQYFGPGTRLTVT.

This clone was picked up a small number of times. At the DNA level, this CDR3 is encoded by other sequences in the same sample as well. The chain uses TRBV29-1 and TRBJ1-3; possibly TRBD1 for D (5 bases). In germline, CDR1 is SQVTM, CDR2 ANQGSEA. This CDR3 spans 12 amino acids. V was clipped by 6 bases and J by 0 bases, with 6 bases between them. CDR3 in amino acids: CSVTGSGNTIYF. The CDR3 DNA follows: TGCAGCGTAACAGGCTCTGGAAACACCATATATTTT. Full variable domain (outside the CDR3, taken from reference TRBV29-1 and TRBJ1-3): SAVISQKPSRDICQRGTSLTIQCQVDSQVTMMFWYRQQPGQSLTLIATANQGSEATYESGFVIDKFPISRPNLTFSTLTVSNMSPEDSSIYLCSVTGSGNTIYFGEGSWLTVV.

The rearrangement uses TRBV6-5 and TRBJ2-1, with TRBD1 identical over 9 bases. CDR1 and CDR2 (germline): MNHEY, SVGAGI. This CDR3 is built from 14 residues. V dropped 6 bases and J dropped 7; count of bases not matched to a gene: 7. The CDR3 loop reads CASRRRTGVNEQFF. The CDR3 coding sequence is TGTGCCAGCAGACGCAGGACAGGGGTAAATGAGCAGTTCTTC.

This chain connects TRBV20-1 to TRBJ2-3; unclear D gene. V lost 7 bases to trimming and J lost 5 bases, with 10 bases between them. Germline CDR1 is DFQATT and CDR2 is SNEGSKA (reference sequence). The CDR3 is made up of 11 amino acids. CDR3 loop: CSGEQLDTQYF. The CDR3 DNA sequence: TGCAGTGGCGAACAGTTAGATACGCAGTATTTT.

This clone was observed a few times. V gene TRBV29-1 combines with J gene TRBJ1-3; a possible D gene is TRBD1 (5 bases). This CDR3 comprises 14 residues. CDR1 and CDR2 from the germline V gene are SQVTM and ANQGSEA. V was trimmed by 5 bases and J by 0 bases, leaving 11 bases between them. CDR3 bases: TGCAGCGTTAACGGGGCCTCCTCTGGAAACACCATATATTTT. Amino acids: CSVNGASSGNTIYF.

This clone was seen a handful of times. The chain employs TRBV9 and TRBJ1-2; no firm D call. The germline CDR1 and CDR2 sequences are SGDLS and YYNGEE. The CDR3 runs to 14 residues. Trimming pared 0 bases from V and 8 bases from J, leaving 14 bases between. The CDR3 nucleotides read TGTGCCAGCAGCGTAGCTCAGCAGTTGAGGGGCTACACCTTC. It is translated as CASSVAQQLRGYTF. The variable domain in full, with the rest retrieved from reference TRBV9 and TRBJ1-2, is DSGVTQTPKHLITATGQRVTLRCSPRSGDLSVYWYQQSLDQGLQFLIQYYNGEERAKGNILERFSAQQFPDLHSELNLSSLELGDSALYFCASSVAQQLRGYTFGSGTRLTVV.

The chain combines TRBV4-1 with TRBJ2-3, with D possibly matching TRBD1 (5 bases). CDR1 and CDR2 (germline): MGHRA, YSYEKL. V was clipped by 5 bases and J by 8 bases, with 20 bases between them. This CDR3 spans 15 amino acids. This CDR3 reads CASSSARGSQGTQYF. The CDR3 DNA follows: TGCGCCAGCAGCTCAGCTAGGGGCTCCCAGGGTACGCAGTATTTT.

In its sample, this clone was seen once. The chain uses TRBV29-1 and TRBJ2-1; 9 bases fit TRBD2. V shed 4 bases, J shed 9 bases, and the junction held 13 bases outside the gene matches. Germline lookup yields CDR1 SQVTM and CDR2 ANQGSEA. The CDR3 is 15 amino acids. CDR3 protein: CSVVLPPGLAAEQFF. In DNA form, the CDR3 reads TGCAGCGTTGTCCTCCCTCCGGGACTAGCTGCTGAGCAGTTCTTC.

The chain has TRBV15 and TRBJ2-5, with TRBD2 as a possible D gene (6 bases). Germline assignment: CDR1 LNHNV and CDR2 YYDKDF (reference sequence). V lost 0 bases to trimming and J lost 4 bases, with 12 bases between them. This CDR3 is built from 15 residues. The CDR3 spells CATSRDASGRETQYF. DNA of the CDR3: TGTGCCACCAGCAGAGATGCGTCCGGGAGAGAGACCCAGTACTTC.

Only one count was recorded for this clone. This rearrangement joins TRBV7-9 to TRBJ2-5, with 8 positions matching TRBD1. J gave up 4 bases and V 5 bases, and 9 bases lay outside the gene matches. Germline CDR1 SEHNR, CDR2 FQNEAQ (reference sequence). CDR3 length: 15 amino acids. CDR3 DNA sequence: TGTGCCAGCAGCCTGAGGACAGGGTGGTCAGAGACCCAGTACTTC. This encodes CASSLRTGWSETQYF.

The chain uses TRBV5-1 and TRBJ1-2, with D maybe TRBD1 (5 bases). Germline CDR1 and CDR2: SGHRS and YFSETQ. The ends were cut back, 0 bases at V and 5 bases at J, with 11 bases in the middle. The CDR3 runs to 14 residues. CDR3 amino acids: CASSLDTGVYGYTF. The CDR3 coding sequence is TGCGCCAGCAGCTTGGATACAGGCGTTTATGGCTACACCTTC.

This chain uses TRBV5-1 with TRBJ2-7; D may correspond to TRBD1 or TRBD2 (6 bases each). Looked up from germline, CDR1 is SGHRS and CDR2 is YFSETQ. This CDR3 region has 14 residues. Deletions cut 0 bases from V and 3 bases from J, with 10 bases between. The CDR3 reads CASSLDGGRYEQYF. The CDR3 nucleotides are TGCGCCAGCAGCTTGGACGGGGGCCGCTACGAGCAGTACTTC.

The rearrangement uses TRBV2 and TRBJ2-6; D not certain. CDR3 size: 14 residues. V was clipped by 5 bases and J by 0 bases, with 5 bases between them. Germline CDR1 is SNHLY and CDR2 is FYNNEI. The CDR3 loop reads CASSQSSGANVLTF. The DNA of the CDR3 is TGTGCCAGCAGTCAGTCCTCTGGGGCCAACGTCCTGACTTTC.

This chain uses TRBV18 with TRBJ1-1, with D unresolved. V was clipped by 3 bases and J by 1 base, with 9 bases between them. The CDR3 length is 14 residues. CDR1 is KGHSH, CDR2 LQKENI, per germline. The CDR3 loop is CASSPSGRNTEAFF. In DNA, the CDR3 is TGTGCCAGCTCACCCTCCGGACGGAACACTGAAGCTTTCTTT.

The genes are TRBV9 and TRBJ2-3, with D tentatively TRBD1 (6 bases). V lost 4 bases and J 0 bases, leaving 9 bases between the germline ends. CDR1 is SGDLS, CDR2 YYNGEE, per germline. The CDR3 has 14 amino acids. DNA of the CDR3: TGTGCCAGCAGCACACAGGGAAGCACAGATACGCAGTATTTT. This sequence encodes CASSTQGSTDTQYF. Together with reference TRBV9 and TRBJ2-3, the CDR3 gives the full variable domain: DSGVTQTPKHLITATGQRVTLRCSPRSGDLSVYWYQQSLDQGLQFLIQYYNGEERAKGNILERFSAQQFPDLHSELNLSSLELGDSALYFCASSTQGSTDTQYFGPGTRLTVL.

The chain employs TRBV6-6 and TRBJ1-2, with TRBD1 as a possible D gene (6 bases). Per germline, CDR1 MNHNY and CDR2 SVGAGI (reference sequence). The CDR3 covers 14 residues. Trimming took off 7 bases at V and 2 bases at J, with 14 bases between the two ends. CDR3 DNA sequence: TGTGCCAGCACGAAGGACAGCACCAACTATGGCTACACCTTC. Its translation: CASTKDSTNYGYTF.

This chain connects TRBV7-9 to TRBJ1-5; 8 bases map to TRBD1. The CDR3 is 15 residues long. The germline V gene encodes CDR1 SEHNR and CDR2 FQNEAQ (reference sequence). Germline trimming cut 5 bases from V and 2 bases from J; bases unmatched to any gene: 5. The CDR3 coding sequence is TGTGCCAGCAGCGTAGAGGGACAGGGCAATCAGCCCCAGCATTTT. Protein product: CASSVEGQGNQPQHF.

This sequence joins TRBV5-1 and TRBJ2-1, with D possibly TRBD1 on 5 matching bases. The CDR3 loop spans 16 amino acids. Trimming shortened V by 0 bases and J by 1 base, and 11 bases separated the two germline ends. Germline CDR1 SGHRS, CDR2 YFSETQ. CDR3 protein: CASSLESGSSYNEQFF. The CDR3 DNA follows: TGCGCCAGCAGCTTGGAGTCAGGGTCATCCTACAATGAGCAGTTCTTC.

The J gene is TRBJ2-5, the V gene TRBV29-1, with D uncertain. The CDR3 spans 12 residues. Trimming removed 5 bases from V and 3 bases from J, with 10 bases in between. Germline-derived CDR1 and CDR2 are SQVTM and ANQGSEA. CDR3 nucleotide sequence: TGCAGCGTTAGGAAAGTGGAAGAGACCCAGTACTTC. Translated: CSVRKVEETQYF.

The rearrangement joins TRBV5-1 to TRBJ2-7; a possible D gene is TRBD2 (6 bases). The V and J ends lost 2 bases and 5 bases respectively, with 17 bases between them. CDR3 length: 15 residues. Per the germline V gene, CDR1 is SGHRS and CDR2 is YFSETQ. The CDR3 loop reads CASSFRGSGAHEQYF. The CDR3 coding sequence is TGCGCCAGCAGCTTCCGTGGCTCGGGAGCCCACGAGCAGTACTTC.

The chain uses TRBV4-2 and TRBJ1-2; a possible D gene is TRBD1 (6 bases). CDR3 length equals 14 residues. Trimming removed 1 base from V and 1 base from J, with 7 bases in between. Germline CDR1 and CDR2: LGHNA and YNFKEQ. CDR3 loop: CASSQGTDNYGYTF. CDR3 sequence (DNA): TGTGCCAGCAGCCAAGGGACAGATAACTATGGCTACACCTTC.

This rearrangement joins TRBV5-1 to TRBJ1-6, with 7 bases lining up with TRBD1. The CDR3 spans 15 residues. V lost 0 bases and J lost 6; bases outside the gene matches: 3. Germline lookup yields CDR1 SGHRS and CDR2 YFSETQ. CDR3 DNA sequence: TGCGCCAGCAGCTTGGGGACAGGCCGTAATTCACCCCTCCACTTT. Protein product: CASSLGTGRNSPLHF. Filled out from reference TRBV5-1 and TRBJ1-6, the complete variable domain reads KAGVTQTPRYLIKTRGQQVTLSCSPISGHRSVSWYQQTPGQGLQFLFEYFSETQRNKGNFPGRFSGRQFSNSRSEMNVSTLELGDSALYLCASSLGTGRNSPLHFGNGTRLTVT.

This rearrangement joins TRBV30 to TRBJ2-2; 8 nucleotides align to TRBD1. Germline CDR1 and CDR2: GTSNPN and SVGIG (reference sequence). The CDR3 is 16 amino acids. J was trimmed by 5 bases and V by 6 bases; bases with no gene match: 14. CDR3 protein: CACKFTTGDRTGELFF. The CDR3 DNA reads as TGTGCCTGCAAATTCACGACAGGGGACCGAACCGGGGAGCTGTTTTTT. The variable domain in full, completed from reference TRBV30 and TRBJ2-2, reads SQTIHQWPATLVQPVGSPLSLECTVEGTSNPNLYWYRQAAGRGLQLLFYSVGIGQISSEVPQNLSASRPQDRQFILSSKKLLLSDSGFYLCACKFTTGDRTGELFFGEGSRLTVL.

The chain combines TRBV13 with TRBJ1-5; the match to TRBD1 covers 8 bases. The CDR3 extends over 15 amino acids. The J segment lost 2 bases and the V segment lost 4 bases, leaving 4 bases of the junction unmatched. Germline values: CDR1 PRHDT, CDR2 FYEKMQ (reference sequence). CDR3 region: CASSSAQGGNQPQHF. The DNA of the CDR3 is TGTGCCAGCAGCTCCGCACAGGGGGGCAATCAGCCCCAGCATTTT.